This T cell receptor beta chain was captured by sequencing in a study of blood T cells in healthy people across ages. Whole-study results and caveats: Age brought a roughly linear fall in TCR beta diversity measured per million T cells.

Comments on this clonotype: Its target is unknown.

Every sample yielded at least 6 million isolated PBMCs. For the second PCR, which ran for 7 to 11 cycles, a sample-barcoded 5' primer and a J-beta primer mix were used. Every cDNA molecule carried a tag from a template-switch adaptor bearing 12 random nucleotides. TCRdb redid the calling of the 5' RACE reads with MiXCR, one entry per CDR3 protein. This table holds over a million distinct CDR3 sequences, approximately 42% found once. The source of this sequence is a woman under 30 in good health. The sequenced material came from blood.

CDR3 loop: CASSADRDGNEQYF. The CDR3 DNA is TGCGCCAGCTCTGCCGACAGGGATGGCAATGAGCAGTACTTC. The chain is built from TRBV5-1 and TRBJ2-5; 7 bases fit TRBD1. In germline, CDR1 is SGHRS, CDR2 YFSETQ. The CDR3 runs 14 residues. The V gene end was trimmed by 7 bases and the J gene end by 11 bases; junction bases not matched to a gene: 17.